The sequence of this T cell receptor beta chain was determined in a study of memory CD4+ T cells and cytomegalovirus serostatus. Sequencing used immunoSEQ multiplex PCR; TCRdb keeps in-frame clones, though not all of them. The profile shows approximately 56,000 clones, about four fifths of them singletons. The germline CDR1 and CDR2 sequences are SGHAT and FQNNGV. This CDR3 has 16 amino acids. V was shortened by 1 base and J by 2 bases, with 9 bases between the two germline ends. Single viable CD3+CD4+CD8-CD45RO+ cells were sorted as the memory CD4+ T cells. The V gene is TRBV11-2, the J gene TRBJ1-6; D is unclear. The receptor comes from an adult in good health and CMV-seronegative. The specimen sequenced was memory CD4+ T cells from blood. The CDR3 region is CASSLAATAYNSPLHF. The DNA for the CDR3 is TGTGCCAGCAGCTTAGCAGCTACAGCCTATAATTCACCCCTCCACTTT.